In its sample, the clone carrying this T cell receptor (beta chain) was seen once. These data originate in a study of graft-versus-host responses after intestinal transplantation. At the level of the study: Transplants given to recipients were multivisceral, liver-intestinal, or isolated intestinal.

Method: immunoSEQ multiplex PCR; TCRdb's copy keeps in-frame clones and lacks some. Among tens of thousands of clones listed, approximately 92% were seen once. V lost 0 bases and J lost 1, with 15 bases in between. In germline, CDR1 is MRHNA, CDR2 SNTAGT. The CDR3 spans 18 residues. The input for sequencing was bone marrow, taken nearly 750 days after intestinal transplantation. This clonotype was obtained from a human patient who received an intestinal transplant, so some T cells may come from the graft donor. The chain links TRBV6-4 to TRBJ2-2; D ambiguous. The CDR3 DNA follows: TGTGCCAGCAGTGACTCTGTTTGGCCCCAAGTGAACACCGGGGAGCTGTTTTTT. Protein sequence: CASSDSVWPQVNTGELFF.